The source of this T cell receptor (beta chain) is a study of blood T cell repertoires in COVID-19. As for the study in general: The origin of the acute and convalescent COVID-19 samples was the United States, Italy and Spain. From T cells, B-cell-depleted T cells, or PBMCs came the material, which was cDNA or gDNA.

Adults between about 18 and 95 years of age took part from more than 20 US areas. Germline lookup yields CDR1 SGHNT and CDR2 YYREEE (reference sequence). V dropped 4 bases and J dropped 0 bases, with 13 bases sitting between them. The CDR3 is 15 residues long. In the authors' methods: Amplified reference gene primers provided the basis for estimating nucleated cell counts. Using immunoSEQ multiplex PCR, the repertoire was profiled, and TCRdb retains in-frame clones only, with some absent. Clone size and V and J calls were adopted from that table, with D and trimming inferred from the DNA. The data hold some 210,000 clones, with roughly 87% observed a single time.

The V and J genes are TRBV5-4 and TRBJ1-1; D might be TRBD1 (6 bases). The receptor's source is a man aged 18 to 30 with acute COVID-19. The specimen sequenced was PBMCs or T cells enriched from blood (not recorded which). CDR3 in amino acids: CASSRPDRLNTEAFF. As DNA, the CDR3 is TGTGCCAGCAGCCGACCCGACAGGCTGAACACTGAAGCTTTCTTT.